This T cell receptor beta chain was recovered during a study of cytomegalovirus exposure and HLA in healthy donors. Study conclusions and caveats: A link between a missense DCLRE1C variant and TCR beta V- and J-gene trimming emerged from a later analysis. Later on, an analysis found that several of the most significant clusters appeared to be linked to common viral pathogens, which included parvovirus B19.

For this clone: The antigen is unknown.

60 Vbeta and 13 Jbeta primers were used in PCR. The assay was immunoSEQ multiplex PCR, and TCRdb's table has in-frame clones only and misses some. The sample holds 100,000 to 150,000 clones; around 70% are singletons and the top ten take about 2.7%. The CDR3 extends over 14 amino acids. Trimming left V 5 bases short and J 1 base short, with 11 bases between. Germline V CDR1 and CDR2: SGHTA, FQGTGA. This chain connects TRBV7-3 to TRBJ1-1, with a possible D match to TRBD1 (6 bases). This clonotype was sampled from a woman aged 55-75 years in good health and CMV-seropositive. The sample comprised PBMCs. The CDR3 DNA is TGTGCCAGCAGCCCAAGGACAGCGAACACTGAAGCTTTCTTT. Translated: CASSPRTANTEAFF. Supplemented by reference TRBV7-3 and TRBJ1-1, the full variable domain reads GAGVSQTPSNKVTEKGKYVELRCDPISGHTALYWYRQSLGQGPEFLIYFQGTGAADDSGLPNDRFFAVRPEGSVSTLKIQRTERGDSAVYLCASSPRTANTEAFFGQGTRLTVV.